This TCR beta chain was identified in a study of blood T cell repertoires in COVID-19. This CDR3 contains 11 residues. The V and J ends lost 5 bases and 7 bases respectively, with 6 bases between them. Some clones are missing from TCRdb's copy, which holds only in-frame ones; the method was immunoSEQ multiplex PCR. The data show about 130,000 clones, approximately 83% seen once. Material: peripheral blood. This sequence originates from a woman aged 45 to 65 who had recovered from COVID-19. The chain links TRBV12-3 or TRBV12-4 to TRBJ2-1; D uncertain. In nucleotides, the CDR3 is TGTGCCAGCAGTCTTATGAATGAGCAGTTCTTC. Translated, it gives CASSLMNEQFF.